These 18 T cell receptor beta chains came from one sample sequenced in a study of T-cell reconstitution after alpha-beta-depleted transplantation in children. TCRbeta library construction was performed incorporating unique molecular identifiers. One entry per CDR3 protein results from TCRdb running MiXCR on the PCR reads. The table includes approximately 270,000 distinct CDR3 sequences, over 8% detected once. The sample was PBMCs from the stem cell graft donor, taken from the stem cell graft. Receptors were obtained from a human donor who donated a stem cell graft to a child with SCID.

V and J are TRBV12-3 or TRBV12-4 and TRBJ1-2; D is perhaps TRBD1 (6 bases). The CDR3 contains 15 residues. The V and J ends lost 5 bases and 4 bases respectively, with 17 bases between them. The CDR3 spells CASSRDLGGFYGYTF. CDR3 DNA sequence: TGTGCCAGCAGTAGAGACCTTGGGGGCTTCTATGGCTACACCTTC.

The chain has TRBV7-3 and TRBJ2-1; 7 bases fit TRBD1. Germline values: CDR1 SGHTA, CDR2 FQGTGA. CDR3 size: 12 residues. With V trimmed by 5 bases and J by 8 bases, 3 bases remained unmatched. CDR3 sequence (DNA): TGTGCCAGCAGCGGCCAGGGGGATGAGCAGTTCTTC. Translating it yields CASSGQGDEQFF.

This clonotype was counted between two and nine times. V gene TRBV10-3 combines with J gene TRBJ1-5; TRBD1 is a possible D gene (5 bases). This CDR3 region has 14 residues. V lost 0 bases and J lost 5, with 8 bases in between. Germline-derived CDR1 and CDR2 are ENHRY and SYGVKD. In DNA, the CDR3 is TGTGCCATCAGTGAGTCGGGGGGTCATCAGCCCCAGCATTTT. It encodes CAISESGGHQPQHF.

There are many counts of this clonotype. The chain couples TRBV27 to TRBJ1-3; 8 nucleotides align to TRBD1. Germline values: CDR1 MNHEY, CDR2 SMNVEV (reference sequence). J was trimmed by 0 bases and V by 5 bases; bases with no gene match: 3. The CDR3 is 15 residues long. The CDR3 spells CASSQTGGSGNTIYF. CDR3 nucleotides: TGTGCCAGCAGTCAAACAGGGGGCTCTGGAAACACCATATATTTT.

The genes are TRBV12-3 or TRBV12-4 and TRBJ2-7; possible D gene TRBD2, 5 bases. With 8 bases removed from V and 3 bases from J, the gap between germline ends came to 11 bases. This CDR3 spans 12 amino acids. In DNA form, the CDR3 reads TGTGCCAGCGGACTTTCCGTCTACGAGCAGTACTTC. This sequence encodes CASGLSVYEQYF.

The gene calls are TRBV3-1 and TRBJ2-5; maybe TRBD2 (7 bases). The CDR3 length is 12 residues. Between the trimmed V and J ends, which lost 2 bases and 14 bases, there was a span of 15 bases. The V gene's germline CDR1 is LGHDT and CDR2 YNNKEL (reference sequence). The CDR3 spells CASSQRGGARYF. In nucleotides, the CDR3 is TGTGCCAGCAGCCAACGAGGGGGGGCCCGTTACTTC.

This clonotype appeared a few times. The chain joins TRBV11-1 to TRBJ2-7; D is possibly TRBD1 (5 bases). The CDR3 runs 13 residues. Trimming stripped 5 bases from V and 3 bases from J, with 11 bases between. From germline, CDR1 is SGHAT and CDR2 FQDESV (reference sequence). CDR3 DNA sequence: TGTGCCAGCAGCCGACAGTTAGACTACGAGCAGTACTTC. Its protein is CASSRQLDYEQYF.

The sample holds a few counts of this clonotype. The chain employs TRBV18 and TRBJ2-1, with 11 bases aligning to TRBD2. CDR1 is KGHSH and CDR2 is LQKENI in the germline V gene. Germline trimming cut 3 bases from V and 5 bases from J; bases unmatched to any gene: 6. There are 16 residues in the CDR3. This CDR3 is CASSPGAGLADNEQFF. CDR3 in DNA: TGTGCCAGCTCACCGGGGGCGGGACTAGCGGACAATGAGCAGTTCTTC.

This clonotype showed up just a few times. The V call is TRBV13, the J call TRBJ2-5, with D perhaps TRBD1 (6 bases). The V end lost 8 bases, the J end lost 2 bases, and 15 bases lay between the germline ends. CDR1 PRHDT and CDR2 FYEKMQ come from the germline V gene (reference sequence). The CDR3 contains 14 residues. The CDR3 nucleotides read TGTGCCAGCTCAAGTTTCGGGACACAAGAGACCCAGTACTTC. This sequence encodes CASSSFGTQETQYF.

This clonotype has only a few counts. The chain uses TRBV20-1 and TRBJ2-5, with D possibly TRBD2 on 5 matching bases. Per the germline V gene, CDR1 is DFQATT and CDR2 is SNEGSKA (reference sequence). The V gene lost 6 bases and the J gene lost 0 bases, with 11 bases spanning the gap. The length of the CDR3 is 13 residues. CDR3: CSAEPDYQETQYF. CDR3 sequence (DNA): TGCAGTGCCGAGCCGGACTACCAAGAGACCCAGTACTTC.

The CDR3 DNA reads as TGTGCCAGCACCCCGAGGGGACAAAGGAACACTGAAGCTTTCTTT. It yields the protein CASTPRGQRNTEAFF. V is TRBV12-3 or TRBV12-4 and J is TRBJ1-1; a possible D gene is TRBD1 (6 bases). Trimming shortened V by 7 bases and J by 1 base, and 16 bases separated the two germline ends. CDR3 length: 15 amino acids.

The chain employs TRBV4-2 and TRBJ1-1, with D maybe TRBD1 (5 bases). The CDR3 loop spans 14 amino acids. V lost 0 bases and J lost 4, with 9 bases in between. Germline CDR1 LGHNA, CDR2 YNFKEQ. The CDR3 nucleotides read TGTGCCAGCAGCCAAGATCGGGGACTCACTGAAGCTTTCTTT. Its translation is CASSQDRGLTEAFF.

This sequence joins TRBV20-1 and TRBJ2-5; 7 bases match TRBD2. V gave up 1 base and J gave up 5 bases; unmatched junction bases: 7. The CDR3 runs 14 residues. CDR1 is DFQATT, CDR2 SNEGSKA, per germline (reference sequence). For the CDR3, the DNA is TGCAGTGCTAGAGCCTTTAGGGAGGGGGAGACCCAGTACTTC. This encodes CSARAFREGETQYF.

The rearrangement uses TRBV29-1 and TRBJ1-2; the D is unclear. Looked up from germline, CDR1 is SQVTM and CDR2 is ANQGSEA. The CDR3 is 12 amino acids. V lost 3 bases and J lost 4, with 9 bases in between. This chain's CDR3 is CSVERAIYGYTF. In DNA form, the CDR3 reads TGCAGCGTTGAGAGAGCGATCTATGGCTACACCTTC.

The chain links TRBV19 to TRBJ2-7, with D tentatively TRBD2 (6 bases). CDR1 is LNHDA and CDR2 is SQIVND in the germline V gene (reference sequence). Trimming removed 5 bases at V and 7 bases at J, with 18 bases between. The CDR3 loop spans 14 amino acids. CDR3 region: CASSPAGSSREQYF. CDR3 nucleotides: TGTGCCAGTAGTCCGGCGGGATCGAGCAGGGAGCAGTACTTC.

The chain uses TRBV12-3 or TRBV12-4 and TRBJ2-1; 9 positions match TRBD1. Trimming took 5 bases from V and 7 from J; bases not matched to a gene: 9. This CDR3 is built from 15 residues. CDR3 DNA: TGTGCCAGCAGTGAACGGACAGGGGCCTGGAATGAGCAGTTCTTC. It encodes CASSERTGAWNEQFF.

In this sample, this clonotype turned up a few times. V gene TRBV12-3 or TRBV12-4 combines with J gene TRBJ2-3, with 15 bases fitting TRBD2. CDR3 length: 18 residues. V shed 4 bases and J 2 bases; nucleotides not matched to a gene: 7. CDR3 nucleotides: TGTGCCAGCAGTTCCCTCAGGACTAGCGGGGGGGCCACAGATACGCAGTATTTT. It translates to CASSSLRTSGGATDTQYF.

The V call is TRBV7-2, the J call TRBJ2-1; unclear D gene. Trimming stripped 7 bases from V and 4 bases from J, with 8 bases between. The CDR3 length is 12 residues. The germline CDR1 and CDR2 sequences are SGHTA and FQGNSA. CDR3 residues: CASNIEYNEQFF. In DNA, the CDR3 is TGTGCCAGCAATATAGAGTACAATGAGCAGTTCTTC.